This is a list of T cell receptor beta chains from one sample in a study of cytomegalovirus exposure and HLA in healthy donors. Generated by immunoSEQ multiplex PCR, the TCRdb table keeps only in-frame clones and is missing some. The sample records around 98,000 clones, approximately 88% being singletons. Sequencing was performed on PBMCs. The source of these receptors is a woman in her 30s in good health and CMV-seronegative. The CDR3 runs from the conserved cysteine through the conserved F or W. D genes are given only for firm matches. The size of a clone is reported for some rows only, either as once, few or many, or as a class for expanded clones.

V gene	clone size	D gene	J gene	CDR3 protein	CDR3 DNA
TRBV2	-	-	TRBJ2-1	CAIRGGDNEQFF	TGTGCCATCAGGGGGGGGGACAATGAGCAGTTCTTC
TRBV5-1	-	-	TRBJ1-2	CASSHHRADYGYTF	TGCGCCAGCAGCCATCACAGGGCTGACTATGGCTACACCTTC
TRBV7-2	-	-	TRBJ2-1	CASSLSAASYNEQFF	TGTGCCAGCAGCTTATCAGCGGCTTCCTACAATGAGCAGTTCTTC
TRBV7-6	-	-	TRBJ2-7	CASSPGPNYEQYF	TGTGCCAGCAGCCCAGGTCCGAATTACGAGCAGTACTTC
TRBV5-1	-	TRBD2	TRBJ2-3	CASSSRASGSTDTQYF	TGCGCCAGCAGCTCGCGGGCTAGCGGGAGCACAGATACGCAGTATTTT
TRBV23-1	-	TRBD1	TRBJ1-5	CASSQSLGQVDQPQHF	TGCGCCAGCAGTCAATCTCTGGGACAGGTGGATCAGCCCCAGCATTTT
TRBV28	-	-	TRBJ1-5	CASRPDILQPQHF	TGTGCCAGCAGGCCTGACATTCTCCAGCCCCAGCATTTT
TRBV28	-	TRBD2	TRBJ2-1	CASSLFETSGTDNEQFF	TGTGCCAGCAGTTTATTCGAGACTAGCGGGACCGACAATGAGCAGTTCTTC
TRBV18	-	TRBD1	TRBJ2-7	CASSQTGVYEQYF	TGTGCCAGCTCTCAAACAGGGGTCTACGAGCAGTACTTC
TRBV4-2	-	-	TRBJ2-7	CASSQVGTKYYEQYF	TGTGCCAGCAGCCAAGTCGGGACAAAGTACTACGAGCAGTACTTC
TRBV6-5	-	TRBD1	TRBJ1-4	CASSYFAGQALGELFF	TGTGCCAGCAGTTACTTTGCAGGACAGGCTCTGGGGGAACTGTTTTTT
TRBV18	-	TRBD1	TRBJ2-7	CASSPGTGDYEQYF	TGTGCCAGCTCACCTGGGACAGGGGACTACGAGCAGTACTTC
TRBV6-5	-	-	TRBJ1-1	CASSYNRGTEAFF	TGTGCCAGCAGTTACAACCGAGGCACTGAAGCTTTCTTT
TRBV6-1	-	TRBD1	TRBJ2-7	CASDRGDRAYEQYF	TGTGCCAGCGACCGGGGGGACAGGGCCTACGAGCAGTACTTC
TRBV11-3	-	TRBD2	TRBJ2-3	CASSLTAGGSRDTQYF	TGTGCCAGCAGCTTAACGGCGGGAGGGAGTCGGGATACGCAGTATTTT
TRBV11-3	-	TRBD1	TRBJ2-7	CASSSGQGYEQYF	TGTGCCAGCAGCTCGGGACAGGGTTACGAGCAGTACTTC
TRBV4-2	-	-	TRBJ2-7	CASSHGTGGASYEQYF	TGTGCCAGCAGCCACGGGACGGGGGGCGCCTCCTACGAGCAGTACTTC
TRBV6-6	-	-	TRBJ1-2	CASSTGHRRPYGYTF	TGTGCCAGCAGTACCGGCCATAGGAGACCCTATGGCTACACCTTC
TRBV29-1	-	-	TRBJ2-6	CSVGAGAGANVLTF	TGCAGCGTTGGGGCAGGGGCTGGGGCCAACGTCCTGACTTTC
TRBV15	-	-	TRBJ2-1	CATSGESYEQFF	TGTGCCACCAGCGGAGAGTCCTATGAGCAGTTCTTC
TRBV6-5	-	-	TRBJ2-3	CASSYLGSGTDTQYF	TGTGCCAGCAGTTATCTAGGCTCTGGCACAGATACGCAGTATTTT
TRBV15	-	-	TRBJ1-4	CATSEPEATNEKLFF	TGTGCCACCAGCGAGCCCGAGGCAACTAATGAAAAACTGTTTTTT
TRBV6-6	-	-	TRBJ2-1	CASSYSSNFDEQFF	TGTGCCAGCAGTTACTCGAGTAATTTCGATGAGCAGTTCTTC
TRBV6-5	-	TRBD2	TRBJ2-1	CASSTGLAGGVGQFF	TGTGCCAGCAGTACGGGACTAGCGGGGGGTGTCGGGCAGTTCTTC
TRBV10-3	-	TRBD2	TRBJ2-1	CAISELAGEREQFF	TGTGCCATCAGTGAACTAGCGGGAGAACGTGAGCAGTTCTTC
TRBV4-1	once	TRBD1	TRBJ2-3	CASSQKVGTGTDTQYF	TGCGCCAGCAGCCAGAAAGTCGGGACAGGCACAGATACGCAGTATTTT
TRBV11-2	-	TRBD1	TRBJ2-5	CASSLDRGYMETQYF	TGTGCCAGCAGCCTTGACAGGGGGTATATGGAGACCCAGTACTTC
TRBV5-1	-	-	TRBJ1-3	CASSPGIAGNTIYF	TGCGCCAGCAGCCCGGGGATCGCTGGAAACACCATATATTTT
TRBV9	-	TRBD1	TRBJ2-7	CASSRIGTGSGQYF	TGTGCCAGCAGCCGTATCGGGACAGGGAGCGGGCAGTACTTC
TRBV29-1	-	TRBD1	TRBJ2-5	CSVAGGPDRDVQETQYF	TGCAGCGTAGCAGGGGGTCCGGACAGGGATGTGCAGGAGACCCAGTACTTC
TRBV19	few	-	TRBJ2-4	CASSSLYWNIQYF	TGTGCCAGTAGTAGCTTGTACTGGAACATTCAGTACTTC
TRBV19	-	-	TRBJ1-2	CASSISGAGYGYTF	TGTGCCAGTAGTATCTCAGGGGCAGGCTATGGCTACACCTTC
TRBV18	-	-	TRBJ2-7	CASSLNLQGRGSYEQYF	TGTGCCAGCTCACTAAATTTACAGGGAAGGGGTTCCTACGAGCAGTACTTC
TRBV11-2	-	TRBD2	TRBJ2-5	CASSFPGTGGRTQYF	TGTGCCAGCAGCTTCCCGGGAACGGGAGGGAGAACCCAGTACTTC
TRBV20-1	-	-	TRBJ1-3	CSADRQNTIYF	TGCAGTGCTGACCGACAAAACACCATATATTTT
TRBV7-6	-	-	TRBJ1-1	CASSLAGGMNTEAFF	TGTGCCAGCAGCTTAGCGGGGGGAATGAACACTGAAGCTTTCTTT
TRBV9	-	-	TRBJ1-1	CASSNIVNLRAEAFF	TGTGCCAGCAGTAATATCGTAAACCTGAGAGCTGAAGCTTTCTTT
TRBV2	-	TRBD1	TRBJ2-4	CASSARTGVGLGKNIQYF	TGTGCCAGCAGCGCGAGGACAGGGGTGGGCCTCGGTAAAAACATTCAGTACTTC